Presented here are 16 T cell receptor beta chains from one specimen sequenced in a study of T cells after yellow fever vaccination. TCRdb fed the 5' RACE reads into MiXCR, producing one record per CDR3 protein. The data show over 110,000 distinct CDR3 sequences, 7.7% seen once. The sample consisted of CD4+ T cells sorted from PBMCs, taken 5 days after the yellow fever booster vaccination. The receptor set was obtained from a man aged 25 to 45 who received the YFV17D yellow fever vaccine.

This clonotype was picked up many times. The chain uses TRBV7-9 and TRBJ2-1, with no clear D. Trimming shortened V by 4 bases and J by 8 bases, and 6 bases separated the two germline ends. Germline V lookup: CDR1 SEHNR, CDR2 FQNEAQ (reference sequence). The CDR3 length is 11 residues. CDR3 in DNA: TGTGCCAGCAGCTGGACGGATGAGCAGTTCTTC. It codes for CASSWTDEQFF.

This clonotype was observed many times. This chain joins TRBV7-2 and TRBJ2-5; TRBD2 is a possible D gene (6 bases). CDR1 is SGHTA and CDR2 is FQGNSA in the germline V gene. Trimming removed 5 bases at V and 7 bases at J, with 14 bases between. There are 13 residues in the CDR3. As DNA, the CDR3 is TGTGCCAGCAGCCTCGGGGGTCTCGCGACCCAGTACTTC. Its translation: CASSLGGLATQYF.

This clonotype was counted at least ten times. The V and J genes are TRBV5-1 and TRBJ2-5; 10 bases map to TRBD2. The germline V gene encodes CDR1 SGHRS and CDR2 YFSETQ. The CDR3 has 16 amino acids. V lost 0 bases, J lost 5 bases, and 7 bases stayed unmatched. The CDR3 is CASSLEASGRRETQYF. DNA of the CDR3: TGCGCCAGCAGCTTGGAGGCTAGCGGGAGAAGGGAGACCCAGTACTTC.

This sequence joins TRBV5-4 and TRBJ2-7; 12 nucleotides match TRBD2. The CDR3 extends over 15 amino acids. V gave up 3 bases and J gave up 2 bases; unmatched junction bases: 3. The germline V gene has CDR1 SGHNT and CDR2 YYREEE (reference sequence). CDR3 bases: TGTGCCAGCAGCTCTAGCGGGAGGGCCACCTACGAGCAGTACTTC. Its protein product is CASSSSGRATYEQYF.

This clonotype was recorded once. This could be a read error, since a much larger clone is one nucleotide away. The chain employs TRBV5-1 and TRBJ1-1; no clear D. The CDR3 totals 14 residues. Per germline, CDR1 SGHRS and CDR2 YFSETQ. CDR3 protein: CASSLEGYGTGAFF. The DNA for the CDR3 is TGCGCCAGCAGCTTGGAGGGCTATGGCACTGGAGCTTTCTTT.

The CDR3: CASSQESFQYNEQFF. The CDR3 region has the DNA TGCGCCAGCAGCCAAGAATCCTTTCAATACAATGAGCAGTTCTTC. This chain uses TRBV4-3 with TRBJ2-1; D remains ambiguous. Germline assignment: CDR1 LGHNA and CDR2 YSLEER. V lost 0 bases and J 4 bases, leaving 10 bases between the germline ends. The CDR3 spans 15 residues.

At least ten counts were recorded for this clonotype. V usage is TRBV4-3 and J usage is TRBJ2-1; D unclear. Germline V gene sequence: CDR1 LGHNA, CDR2 YSLEER. The CDR3 runs to 13 residues. V gave up 0 bases and J gave up 4 bases, with 4 bases separating them. This CDR3 is CASSQEDYNEQFF. DNA of the CDR3: TGCGCCAGCAGCCAAGAGGATTACAATGAGCAGTTCTTC.

This clonotype has a count of ten or more. The rearrangement links TRBV7-6 to TRBJ2-7; 14 bases are shared with TRBD2. This CDR3 has 18 amino acids. With 2 bases clipped from V and 2 bases from J, the junction kept 8 bases outside the gene matches. In germline, CDR1 is SGHVS, CDR2 FNYEAQ. CDR3 in amino acids: CASSLSPGTSGRPYEQYF. For the CDR3, the DNA is TGTGCCAGCAGCTTAAGCCCCGGGACTAGCGGGAGACCCTACGAGCAGTACTTC.

This clonotype has ten or more counts. The chain is built from TRBV3-1 and TRBJ2-5, with D possibly called TRBD1 or TRBD2 (5 bases each). Trimming took 2 bases from V and 5 from J, leaving 15 bases between them. The germline gives CDR1 LGHDT, CDR2 YNNKEL (reference sequence). The CDR3 consists of 15 residues. CDR3 nucleotide sequence: TGTGCCAGCAGCCAAACCGGGACCCCGTGGGAGACCCAGTACTTC. Its protein product is CASSQTGTPWETQYF.

This clonotype was seen ten or more times. The gene calls are TRBV6-7 and TRBJ2-4; D is undetermined. TRBV6-7 is marked as an open reading frame, function uncertain. The V end lost 1 base, the J end lost 0 bases, and 13 bases lay between the germline ends. CDR3 length equals 17 residues. CDR3 amino acids: CASSYFSRTIAKNIQYF. CDR3 coding DNA: TGTGCCAGCAGTTACTTCTCCAGAACTATAGCCAAAAACATTCAGTACTTC.

This clonotype was seen ten or more times. J is TRBJ2-2 and V is TRBV29-1; 7 nucleotides match TRBD1. Trimming took 3 bases from V and 0 from J; bases not matched to a gene: 1. The CDR3 has 14 amino acids. The germline V gene encodes CDR1 SQVTM and CDR2 ANQGSEA. As DNA, the CDR3 is TGCAGCGTTGACGGGACAGCGAACACCGGGGAGCTGTTTTTT. Translating gives CSVDGTANTGELFF.

On this clonotype itself: This may come from a read error, since a much larger clone is one base off. The chain couples TRBV20-1 to TRBJ2-7, with TRBD1 identical over 8 bases. Germline values: CDR1 DFQATT, CDR2 SNEGSKA (reference sequence). The CDR3 has 12 residues. As DNA, the CDR3 is TGCAGCGAACCTCAGGGGGCGAACGAGCAGTACTTC. It translates to CSEPQGANEQYF.

This clonotype appeared many times. This sequence joins TRBV19 and TRBJ2-3; D unclear. This CDR3 is 13 amino acids long. The germline CDR1 and CDR2 sequences are LNHDA and SQIVND (reference sequence). The V and J ends lost 3 bases and 5 bases respectively, with 9 bases between them. For the CDR3, the DNA is TGTGCCAGTAGTATGGGCCTTAGAGATACGCAGTATTTT. Translated, it gives CASSMGLRDTQYF.

There are a few counts of this clonotype. This chain joins TRBV7-2 and TRBJ2-3; D is tentatively TRBD1 or TRBD2 (5 bases each). V dropped 5 bases and J dropped 5 bases, with 20 bases sitting between them. The germline V gene encodes CDR1 SGHTA and CDR2 FQGNSA. CDR3 length: 16 amino acids. The CDR3 coding sequence is TGTGCCAGCAGCACCTCCGGGACCCGCGTTAGAGATACGCAGTATTTT. Its translation: CASSTSGTRVRDTQYF. The full variable domain, with the rest looked up from reference TRBV7-2 and TRBJ2-3, is GAGVSQSPSNKVTEKGKDVELRCDPISGHTALYWYRQSLGQGLEFLIYFQGNSAPDKSGLPSDRFSAERTGGSVSTLTIQRTQQEDSAVYLCASSTSGTRVRDTQYFGPGTRLTVL.

This chain connects TRBV24-1 to TRBJ2-1, with 13 bases matching TRBD2. CDR3 size: 17 residues. Trimming at V came to 3 bases and at J to 12 bases, leaving 13 bases not matched to a gene. Germline CDR1 KGHDR, CDR2 SFDVKD. The DNA of the CDR3 is TGTGCCACCAGTGATACACTCGGACTAGCGGGAGTCCCTGGGCAGTTCTTC. Translation gives CATSDTLGLAGVPGQFF.

This clonotype was counted only a few times. The chain is built from TRBV6-1 and TRBJ2-1, with a possible D match to TRBD2 (5 bases). CDR3 length equals 14 residues. Germline V gene lookup returns CDR1 MNHNS and CDR2 SASEGT. The V gene lost 6 bases and the J gene lost 10 bases, with 19 bases spanning the gap. The CDR3 DNA sequence: TGTGCCAGCAGCCTCTCCACGGTGGGAGTGGAGCAGTTCTTC. Translated: CASSLSTVGVEQFF.